The clone carrying this TCR beta chain has more than one count but fewer than ten. The antigen is undetermined. Treatment: approximately nine-day PBMC culture with coronavirus spike peptide pools or control peptides (ViraFEST assay). In the ViraFEST assay, peptide-pool expansion preceded TCR sequencing of expanded clonotypes. This sample is part of a study of vaccination and CD4 T cells after COVID-19. Study summary: Median time from COVID diagnosis to post-COVID sampling was approximately 3.5 months (35 to 161). The control cultures got either a CEFX pool, an HIV-1 Nef pool, or no peptide at all.

From germline, CDR1 is MDHEN and CDR2 SYDVKM. This CDR3 contains 16 residues. The V and J ends lost 2 bases and 5 bases, in that order; junction bases with no gene match: 10. Oncomine TCR Beta short-read sequencing was applied to DNA from cultured CD4+ T cells. The template was genomic DNA from cultured CD4+ T cells. TCRdb used MiXCR to reprocess the PCR reads, holding one entry per CDR3 protein. The sample gives 9,500 to 15,000 distinct CDR3 sequences, around 52% of which show up once; roughly 14% is in the top ten. The chain joins TRBV28 to TRBJ2-7; TRBD1 matches at 9 bases. This clonotype originated in a human donor who had recovered from COVID-19. Sequenced sample: CD4+ T cells from blood, cultured in vitro. CDR3 in amino acids: CASSLDIQGAFHEQYF. The CDR3 DNA reads TGTGCCAGCAGTTTAGATATACAGGGGGCTTTCCACGAGCAGTACTTC.